This T cell receptor beta chain was captured in a study of blood T cell repertoires in COVID-19. In the study overall: Sites in the United States, Italy and Spain provided acute and convalescent COVID-19 samples. Sources were T cells, B-cell-depleted T cells, or PBMCs; the material itself was cDNA or gDNA.

Source study methods: Amplification of reference gene primers provided the estimated nucleated cell counts. Method: immunoSEQ multiplex PCR; TCRdb's copy keeps in-frame clones and lacks some. The DNA gave D and trimming, while V, J and clone size come from that table. Altogether roughly 130,000 clones are present, about 88% being singletons, with the ten largest covering around 3.6%. The CDR3 has 15 residues. Germline lookup yields CDR1 SGHRS and CDR2 YFSETQ. On this clone: One end of the junction varies from germline; a read error may be responsible. The sample has other DNA sequences that encode this CDR3 too.

The clonotype was recovered from a man aged 45-60 years with active COVID-19. The J gene is TRBJ2-7, the V gene TRBV5-1, with D possibly matching TRBD1 (6 bases). The specimen sequenced was peripheral blood. The CDR3 is CASSLDVQGPYEQYF. The CDR3 DNA is TGCGCCAGCAGCTTGGATGTACAGGGTCCCTACGAACAGTACTTC. The complete variable domain, with remaining parts taken from reference TRBV5-1 and TRBJ2-7, reads KAGVTQTPRYLIKTRGQQVTLSCSPISGHRSVSWYQQTPGQGLQFLFEYFSETQRNKGNFPGRFSGRQFSNSRSEMNVSTLELGDSALYLCASSLDVQGPYEQYFGPGTRLTVT.